This TCR beta chain originates from a study of cytomegalovirus exposure and HLA in healthy donors. Primers for the PCR totalled 60 Vbeta and 13 Jbeta. Some clones are missing from TCRdb's copy, which holds only in-frame ones; the method was immunoSEQ multiplex PCR. This table has 160,000 or so clones, more than 60% appearing once. Trimming removed 3 bases from V and 4 bases from J; junction bases left unmatched: 7. The germline CDR1 and CDR2 sequences are SGHDT and YYEEEE. This CDR3 has 16 amino acids. Input material: PBMCs. The clonotype originates from a man aged 35-49 years in good health and CMV-seronegative. The chain recombines TRBV5-6 with TRBJ1-6; 7 nucleotides agree with TRBD1. The CDR3 DNA follows: TGTGCCAGCAGCTCGGGGCCGGGACAGTATAATTCACCCCTCCACTTT. Its protein product is CASSSGPGQYNSPLHF.